Following are 4 T cell receptor beta chains from one sample sequenced in a study of T-cell reconstitution after alpha-beta-depleted transplantation in children. A library of TCRbeta sequences, prepared with unique molecular identifiers, was generated. TCRdb reprocessed the PCR reads via MiXCR and lists one record per CDR3 protein. The profile shows nearly 400,000 distinct CDR3 sequences, about a fifth of them singletons. Material: PBMCs from the stem cell graft donor, obtained from the stem cell graft. The receptors derive from a human donor who donated a stem cell graft to a child with acute myeloid leukemia.

The chain uses TRBV7-2 and TRBJ2-4; TRBD1 might be the D (6 bases). Trimming took 0 bases from V and 14 from J, leaving 11 bases between them. CDR1 is SGHTA and CDR2 is FQGNSA in the germline V gene. The CDR3 spans 12 residues. The CDR3 DNA reads TGTGCCAGCAGCTTAGCCACGGGACAAAAGTACTTC. Translation: CASSLATGQKYF.

The chain combines TRBV11-1 with TRBJ2-1; 11 nucleotides agree with TRBD1. CDR3 size: 17 residues. V lost 4 bases and J lost 4; bases outside the gene matches: 9. Looked up from germline, CDR1 is SGHAT and CDR2 is FQDESV (reference sequence). The DNA for the CDR3 is TGTGCCAGCAGCTCGACCGGGGACAGGGGGGTTTACAATGAGCAGTTCTTC. Its translation: CASSSTGDRGVYNEQFF.

A few counts support this clonotype. The V call is TRBV27, the J call TRBJ2-7; either TRBD1 or TRBD2 may supply D (5 bases each). The V and J ends lost 5 bases and 1 base respectively, with 18 bases between them. CDR3 size: 16 residues. CDR1 MNHEY and CDR2 SMNVEV come from the germline V gene (reference sequence). The CDR3 DNA reads as TGTGCCAGCAGTCCGAATTTCCGAGGGGCTTCCTACGAGCAGTACTTC. This encodes CASSPNFRGASYEQYF.

This clonotype has just a few counts. The chain uses TRBV4-3 and TRBJ2-7, with 7 bases lining up with TRBD1. The V and J ends lost 3 bases and 1 base, in that order; junction bases with no gene match: 12. The CDR3 runs to 17 residues. Germline CDR1 is LGHNA and CDR2 is YSLEER. CDR3 protein: CASSHGLGTAVSYEQYF. The CDR3 DNA is TGCGCCAGCAGCCACGGTCTCGGGACAGCGGTGTCCTACGAGCAGTACTTC.